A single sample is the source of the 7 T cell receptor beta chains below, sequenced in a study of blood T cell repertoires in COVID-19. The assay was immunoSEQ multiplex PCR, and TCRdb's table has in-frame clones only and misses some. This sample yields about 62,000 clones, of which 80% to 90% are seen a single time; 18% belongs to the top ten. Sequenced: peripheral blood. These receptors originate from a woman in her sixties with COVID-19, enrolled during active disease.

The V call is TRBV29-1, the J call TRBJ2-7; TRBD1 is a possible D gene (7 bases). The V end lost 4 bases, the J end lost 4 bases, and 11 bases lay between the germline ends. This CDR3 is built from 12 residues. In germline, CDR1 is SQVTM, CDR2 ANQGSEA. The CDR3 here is CSVGQGGYEQYF. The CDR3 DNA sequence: TGCAGCGTTGGTCAGGGGGGATACGAGCAGTACTTC.

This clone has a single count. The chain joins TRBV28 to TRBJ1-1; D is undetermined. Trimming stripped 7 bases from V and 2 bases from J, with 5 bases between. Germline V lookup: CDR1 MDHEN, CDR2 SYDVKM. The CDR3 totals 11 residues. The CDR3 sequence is CASTINTEAFF. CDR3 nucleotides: TGTGCCAGCACCATTAACACTGAAGCTTTCTTT.

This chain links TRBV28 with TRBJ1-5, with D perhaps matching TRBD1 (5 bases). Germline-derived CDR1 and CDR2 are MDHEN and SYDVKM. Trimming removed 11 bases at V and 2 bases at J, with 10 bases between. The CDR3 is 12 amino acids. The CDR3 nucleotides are TGTGCCGGGGCGGTAGGCAATCAGCCCCAGCATTTT. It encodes CAGAVGNQPQHF.

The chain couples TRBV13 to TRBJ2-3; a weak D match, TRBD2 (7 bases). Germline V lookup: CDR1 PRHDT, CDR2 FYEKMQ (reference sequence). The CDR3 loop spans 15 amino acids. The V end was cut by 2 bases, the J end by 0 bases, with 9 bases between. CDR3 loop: CASSLRGGSTDTQYF. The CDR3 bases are TGTGCCAGCAGCTTAAGGGGGGGTAGCACAGATACGCAGTATTTT.

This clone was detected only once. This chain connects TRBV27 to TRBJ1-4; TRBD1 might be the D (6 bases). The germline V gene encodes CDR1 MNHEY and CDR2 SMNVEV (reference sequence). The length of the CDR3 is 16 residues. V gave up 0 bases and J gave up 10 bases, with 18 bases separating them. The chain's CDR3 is CASSLSAGATNGKLFF. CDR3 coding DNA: TGTGCCAGCAGTTTATCCGCAGGGGCCACAAACGGAAAACTGTTTTTT.

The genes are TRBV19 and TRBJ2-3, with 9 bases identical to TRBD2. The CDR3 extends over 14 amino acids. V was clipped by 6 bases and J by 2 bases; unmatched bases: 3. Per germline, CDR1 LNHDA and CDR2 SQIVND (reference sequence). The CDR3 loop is CASRLAGPTDTQYF. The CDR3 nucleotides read TGTGCCAGTAGGCTAGCGGGACCCACAGATACGCAGTATTTT.

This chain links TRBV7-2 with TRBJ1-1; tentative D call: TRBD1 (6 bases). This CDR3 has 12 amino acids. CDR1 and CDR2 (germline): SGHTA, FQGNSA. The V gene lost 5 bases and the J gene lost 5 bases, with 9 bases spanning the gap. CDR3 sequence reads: CASSPGVTEAFF. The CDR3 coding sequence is TGTGCCAGCAGCCCAGGGGTTACTGAAGCTTTCTTT.